The text below deals with one T cell receptor beta chain. Its antigen remains unidentified. The junction departs from germline at one end; a sequencing error may be responsible. The library was obtained by multiplex PCR. Instrument used: Illumina HiSeq 2500. TCRbeta libraries were constructed through three rounds of nested PCR with primers (Table S4) according to protocols adapted from ARM-PCR. PCR products of 200-500 bp were gel-excised and purified with the QIAquick gel extraction kit before sequencing. On the authors' methods: Reads were cleaned using Trimmomatic, were merged into complete CDR3 sequences using FLASH, and were assigned to V(D)J germline segments using MiTCR. Clonal diversity was computed as the inverse Simpson's index with VDJtools. Productive reads were defined as in-frame sequences without a premature stop codon. TCRdb passed the public sequencing reads through fastp at Q25 and MiXCR, retaining productive beta sequences. Every CDR3 protein is listed once, alongside the most common genes and DNA of its rows. Here the V and J calls rest on TCRdb's processing, not on the authors' analysis. The sample records 69,000 or so distinct CDR3 sequences, around 73% of which are singletons. 28% of the sample rests with the top ten.

The source of the sample is a study of tumor and adjacent non-tumor tissue in lung cancer listed by TCRdb under 2018. Background for the entire study: The cohort included roughly 11 adenocarcinoma, a couple of squamous cell carcinoma and 1 small cell lung cancer patients. Sequencing produced approximately 130 million productive TCRbeta reads in total, an average of about 4.17 million reads per sample. The study compared bulk TCRbeta repertoires between lung tumor tissue and matched distant non-tumor lung tissue from around 16 lung cancer patients. For each patient, one tumor sample and one normal lung sample were taken, giving 25 to 30 paired specimens that underwent TCRbeta CDR3 sequencing. Ages among the roughly 15 patients ranged from roughly 31 to 85 years, there were roughly 10 men and 5 women, and disease was at TNM stage I to III.

RNA was isolated from bulk, unsorted tissue, and RNA quality was assessed with a NanoDrop ND-1000 and an Agilent 2100. All donors had newly diagnosed lung cancer, had not received prior chemotherapy, and were admitted for thoracic surgery in China between August and November 2014. Patients who had received previous radiotherapy or chemotherapy, or who had another concurrent cancer, were excluded from the study. Pieces of surgical tissue measuring roughly 1-2.2 cm3 were kept in RNAlater solution and stored at -80 degrees C until use. Overall study outcomes, separate from this receptor: The top 100 clones accounted for a significantly larger cumulative portion of the repertoire in normal lung than in tumor tissue. Significantly higher TCR diversity was found in younger patients, and higher tumor TCR diversity was associated with shorter overall and disease-free survival. The sequencing platform is not named in the methods, and unique molecular identifiers are not mentioned. Only approximately 14 patients were in the cohort, and the authors stated that larger samples and more detailed clinical data are needed. Peripheral blood was not sequenced, so blood TCRbeta repertoires in these lung cancer patients were not examined. Tumor tissue showed significantly higher TCR diversity (inverse Simpson) than normal lung tissue, at about 400 vs 150 (P = 0.0075, Mann-Whitney U test).

CDR1 is given as SEHNR and CDR2 as FQNEAQ, both from the germline V gene (reference sequence). The CDR3 starts with the cysteine, ends with the phenylalanine, and has 15 residues. CDR3 DNA only is kept here, 45 bases in frame from base 1. The chain was built from TRBV7-9 and TRBJ2-3; the D gene is perhaps TRBD2, on 5 matching bases. This clonotype originated in a man in his 60s with non-small cell lung cancer. The sample taken for sequencing was lung tumor tissue. The CDR3 corresponds to CTSNPTSERADTQYF. The DNA is as follows: TGTACCAGCAACCCAACGTCAGAGAGGGCAGATACGCAGTATTTT.